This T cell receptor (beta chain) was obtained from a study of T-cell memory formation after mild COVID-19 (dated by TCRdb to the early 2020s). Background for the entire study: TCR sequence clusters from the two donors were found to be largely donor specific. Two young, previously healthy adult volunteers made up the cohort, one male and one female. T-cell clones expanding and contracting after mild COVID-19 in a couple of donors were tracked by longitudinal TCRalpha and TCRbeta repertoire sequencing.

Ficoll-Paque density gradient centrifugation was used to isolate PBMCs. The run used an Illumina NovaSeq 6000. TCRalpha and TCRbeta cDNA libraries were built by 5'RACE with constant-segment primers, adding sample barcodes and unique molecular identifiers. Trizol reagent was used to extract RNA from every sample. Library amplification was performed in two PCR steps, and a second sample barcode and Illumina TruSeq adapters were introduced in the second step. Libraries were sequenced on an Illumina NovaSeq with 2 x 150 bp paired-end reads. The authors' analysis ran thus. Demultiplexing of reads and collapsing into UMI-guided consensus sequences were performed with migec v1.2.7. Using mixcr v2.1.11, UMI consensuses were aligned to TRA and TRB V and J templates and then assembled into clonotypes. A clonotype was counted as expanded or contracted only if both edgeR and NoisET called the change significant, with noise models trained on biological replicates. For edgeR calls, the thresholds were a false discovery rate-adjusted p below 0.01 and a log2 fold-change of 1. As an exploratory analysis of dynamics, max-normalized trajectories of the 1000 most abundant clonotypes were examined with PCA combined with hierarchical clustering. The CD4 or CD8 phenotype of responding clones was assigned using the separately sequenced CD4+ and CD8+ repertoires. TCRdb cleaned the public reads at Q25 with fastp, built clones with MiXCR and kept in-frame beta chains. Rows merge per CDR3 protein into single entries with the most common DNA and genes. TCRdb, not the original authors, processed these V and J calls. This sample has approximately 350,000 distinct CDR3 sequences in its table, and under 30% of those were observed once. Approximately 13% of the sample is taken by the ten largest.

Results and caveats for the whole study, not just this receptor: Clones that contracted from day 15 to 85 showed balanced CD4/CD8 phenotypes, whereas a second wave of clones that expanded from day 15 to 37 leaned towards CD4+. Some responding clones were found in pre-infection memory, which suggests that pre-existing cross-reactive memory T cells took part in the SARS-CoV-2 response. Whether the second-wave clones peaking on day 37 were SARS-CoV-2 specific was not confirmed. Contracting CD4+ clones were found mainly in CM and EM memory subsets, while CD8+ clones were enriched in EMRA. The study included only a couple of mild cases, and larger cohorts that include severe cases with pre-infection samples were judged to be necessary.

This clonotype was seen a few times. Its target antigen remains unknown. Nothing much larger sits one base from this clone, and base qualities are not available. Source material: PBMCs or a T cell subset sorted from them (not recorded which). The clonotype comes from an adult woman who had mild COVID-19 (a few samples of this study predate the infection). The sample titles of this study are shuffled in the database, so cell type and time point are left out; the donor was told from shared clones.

The CDR3 corresponds to CASSQESRGDTEAFF. The DNA sequence reads TGCGCCAGCAGCCAAGAAAGCAGGGGAGATACTGAAGCTTTCTTT. The V and J segments used are TRBV4-3 and TRBJ1-1; TRBD1 might be the D gene, on 6 matching bases. As encoded in the germline V gene, CDR1 is LGHNA while CDR2 is YSLEER. The CDR3, cysteine through phenylalanine, is 15 amino acids long. Kept here is only the CDR3 DNA, which spans 45 bases and is read in frame from base 1. Trimming at the junction amounts to 0 bases on V and 5 bases on J, and the germline ends lie 13 bases apart.